This TCR beta chain was identified in a study of T cells in localized non-small cell lung cancer. Remarks on this clone: The antigen remains unidentified.

This CDR3 region has 13 residues. The germline gives CDR1 MNHGY, CDR2 SAAAGT. With 5 bases removed from V and 6 bases from J, the gap between germline ends came to 11 bases. This table comes from immunoSEQ multiplex PCR, and its TCRdb copy is limited to in-frame clones, with some not included. This repertoire shows 3,000 to 3,500 clones, around 32% found once; its top ten account for 16%. Study-wide results and limits: Sequencing was limited to one tumor region, leaving the possibility of heterogeneity open. A median approximately 57 of the top 100 tumor clones appeared in adjacent lung. Blood T cell density predicted longer survival; adjacent-lung clonality, shorter. Exceeding tumor, uninvolved adjacent lung had the highest T cell clonality.

The origin of this receptor is a man aged 40 to 75 with stage III lung adenocarcinoma. The chain carries TRBV6-8 and TRBJ1-5, with D possibly matching TRBD1 (5 bases). The sample consisted of lung tumor tissue, taken before any cancer treatment. The CDR3 sequence: CASSEQGGQPQHF. The CDR3 nucleotides read TGTGCCAGCAGTGAGCAGGGAGGTCAGCCCCAGCATTTT.